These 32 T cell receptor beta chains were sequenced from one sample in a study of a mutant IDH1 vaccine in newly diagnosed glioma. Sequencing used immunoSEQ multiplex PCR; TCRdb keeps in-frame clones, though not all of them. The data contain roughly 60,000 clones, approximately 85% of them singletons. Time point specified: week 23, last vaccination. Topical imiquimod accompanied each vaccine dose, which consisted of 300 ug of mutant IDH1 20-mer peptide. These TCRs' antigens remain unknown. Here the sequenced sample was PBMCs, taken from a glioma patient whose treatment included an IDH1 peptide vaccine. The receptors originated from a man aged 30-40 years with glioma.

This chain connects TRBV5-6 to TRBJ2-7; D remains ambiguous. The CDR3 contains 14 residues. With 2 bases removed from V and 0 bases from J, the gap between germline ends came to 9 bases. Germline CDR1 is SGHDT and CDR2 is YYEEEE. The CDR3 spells CASSFRRPSYEQYF. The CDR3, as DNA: TGTGCCAGCAGCTTTCGGCGGCCCTCCTACGAGCAGTACTTC.

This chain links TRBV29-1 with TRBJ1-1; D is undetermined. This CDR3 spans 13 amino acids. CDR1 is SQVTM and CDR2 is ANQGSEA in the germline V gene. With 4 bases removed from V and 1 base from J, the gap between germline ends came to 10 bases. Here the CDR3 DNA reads TGCAGCGTTGTTGTGGGGTCGAACACTGAAGCTTTCTTT. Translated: CSVVVGSNTEAFF.

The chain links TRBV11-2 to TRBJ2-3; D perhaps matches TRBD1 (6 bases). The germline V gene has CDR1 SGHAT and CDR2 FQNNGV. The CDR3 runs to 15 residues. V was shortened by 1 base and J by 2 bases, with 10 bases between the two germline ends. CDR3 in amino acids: CASSLVGQITDTQYF. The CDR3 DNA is TGTGCCAGCAGCTTAGTGGGACAAATCACAGATACGCAGTATTTT.

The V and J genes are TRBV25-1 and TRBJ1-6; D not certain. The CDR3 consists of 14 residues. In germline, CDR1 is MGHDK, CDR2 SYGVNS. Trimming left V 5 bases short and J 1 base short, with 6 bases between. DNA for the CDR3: TGTGCCAGCAGTTCCGGTTCCTATAATTCACCCCTCCACTTT. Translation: CASSSGSYNSPLHF.

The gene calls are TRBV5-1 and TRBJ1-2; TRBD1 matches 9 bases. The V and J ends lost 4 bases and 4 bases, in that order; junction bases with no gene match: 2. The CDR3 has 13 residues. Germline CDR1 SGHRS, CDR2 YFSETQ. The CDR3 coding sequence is TGCGCCAGCAGCACGACAGGGGGCTATGGCTACACCTTC. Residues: CASSTTGGYGYTF.

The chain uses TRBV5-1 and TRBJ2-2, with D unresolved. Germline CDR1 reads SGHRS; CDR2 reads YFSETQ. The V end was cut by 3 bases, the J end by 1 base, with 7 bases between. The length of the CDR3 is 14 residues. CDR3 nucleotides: TGCGCCAGCAGCTCCGCCCAGAACACCGGGGAGCTGTTTTTT. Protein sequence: CASSSAQNTGELFF.

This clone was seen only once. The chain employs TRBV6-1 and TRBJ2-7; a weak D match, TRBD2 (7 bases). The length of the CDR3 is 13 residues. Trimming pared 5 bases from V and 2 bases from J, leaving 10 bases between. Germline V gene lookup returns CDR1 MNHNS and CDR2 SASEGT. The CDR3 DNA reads TGTGCCAGCAGTCGCGGGGGCACCTACGAGCAGTACTTC. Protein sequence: CASSRGGTYEQYF.

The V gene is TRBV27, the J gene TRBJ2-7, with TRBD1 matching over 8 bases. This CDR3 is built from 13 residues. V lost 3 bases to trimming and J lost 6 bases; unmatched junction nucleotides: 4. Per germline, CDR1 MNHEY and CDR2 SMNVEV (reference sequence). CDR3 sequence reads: CASSFQGAFEQYF. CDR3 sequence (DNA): TGTGCCAGCAGTTTTCAGGGGGCATTCGAGCAGTACTTC.

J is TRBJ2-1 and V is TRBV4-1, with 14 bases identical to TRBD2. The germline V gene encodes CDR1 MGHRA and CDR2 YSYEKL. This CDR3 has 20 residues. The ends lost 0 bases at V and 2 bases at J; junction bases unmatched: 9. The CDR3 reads CASSQELSAGLAGAYNEQFF. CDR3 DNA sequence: TGCGCCAGCAGCCAAGAACTTTCAGCGGGACTAGCGGGGGCCTACAATGAGCAGTTCTTC.

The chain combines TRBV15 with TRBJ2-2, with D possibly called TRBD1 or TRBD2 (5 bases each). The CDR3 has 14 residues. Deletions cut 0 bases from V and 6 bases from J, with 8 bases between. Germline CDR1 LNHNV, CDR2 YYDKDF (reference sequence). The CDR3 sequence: CATSREMGAGELFF. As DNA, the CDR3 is TGTGCCACCAGCAGAGAGATGGGGGCCGGGGAGCTGTTTTTT.

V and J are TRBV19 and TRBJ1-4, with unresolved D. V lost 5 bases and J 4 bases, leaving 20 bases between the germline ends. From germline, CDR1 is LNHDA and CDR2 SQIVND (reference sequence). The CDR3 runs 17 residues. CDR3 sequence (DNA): TGTGCCAGTAGTTTCGGATGGAGATCACTTTATAATGAAAAACTGTTTTTT. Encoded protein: CASSFGWRSLYNEKLFF.

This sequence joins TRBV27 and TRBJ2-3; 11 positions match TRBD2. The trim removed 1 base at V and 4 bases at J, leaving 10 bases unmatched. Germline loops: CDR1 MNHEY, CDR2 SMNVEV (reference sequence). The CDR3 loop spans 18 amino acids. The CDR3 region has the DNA TGTGCCAGCAGTTTATGGGCTAGCGGGGGGAGGTCCGCAGATACGCAGTATTTT. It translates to CASSLWASGGRSADTQYF.

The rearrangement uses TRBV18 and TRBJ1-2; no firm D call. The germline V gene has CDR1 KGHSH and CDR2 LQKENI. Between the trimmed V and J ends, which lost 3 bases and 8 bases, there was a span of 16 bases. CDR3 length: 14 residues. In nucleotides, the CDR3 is TGTGCCAGCTCACCCCCCGGCCCCAGAGCGGGCTACACCTTC. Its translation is CASSPPGPRAGYTF.

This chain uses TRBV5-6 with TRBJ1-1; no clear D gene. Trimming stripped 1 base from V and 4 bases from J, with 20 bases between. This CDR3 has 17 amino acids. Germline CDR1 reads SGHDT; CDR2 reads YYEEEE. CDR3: CASSLNLRRVSITEAFF. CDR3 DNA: TGTGCCAGCAGCTTGAATTTACGGAGGGTATCAATCACTGAAGCTTTCTTT.

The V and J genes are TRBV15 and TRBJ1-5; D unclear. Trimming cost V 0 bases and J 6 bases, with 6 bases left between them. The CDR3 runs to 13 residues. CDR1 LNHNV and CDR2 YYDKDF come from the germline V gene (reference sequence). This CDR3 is CATSRENSQPQHF. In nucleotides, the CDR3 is TGTGCCACCAGCAGAGAGAATAGTCAGCCCCAGCATTTT.

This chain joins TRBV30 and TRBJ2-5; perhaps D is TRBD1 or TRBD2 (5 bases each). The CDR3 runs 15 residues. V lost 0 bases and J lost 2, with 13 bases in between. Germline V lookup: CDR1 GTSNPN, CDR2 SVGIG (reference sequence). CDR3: CAWSVGRAVQETQYF. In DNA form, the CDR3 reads TGTGCCTGGAGTGTGGGGCGGGCAGTTCAAGAGACCCAGTACTTC.

The CDR3 DNA follows: TGTGCCAGTAGTATAAGGGCAGGGGGCACCGGGGAGCTGTTTTTT. As protein: CASSIRAGGTGELFF. V usage is TRBV19 and J usage is TRBJ2-2, with 7 bases identical to TRBD1. V dropped 2 bases and J dropped 4; count of bases not matched to a gene: 4. This CDR3 comprises 15 residues. CDR1 LNHDA and CDR2 SQIVND come from the germline V gene (reference sequence).

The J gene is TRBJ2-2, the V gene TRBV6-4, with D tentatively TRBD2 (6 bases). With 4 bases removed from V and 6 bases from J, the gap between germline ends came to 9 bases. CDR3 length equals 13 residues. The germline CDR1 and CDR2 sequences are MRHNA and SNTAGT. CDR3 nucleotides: TGTGCCAGCAGTGCAAGGGAGGCCGGGGAGCTGTTTTTT. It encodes CASSAREAGELFF.

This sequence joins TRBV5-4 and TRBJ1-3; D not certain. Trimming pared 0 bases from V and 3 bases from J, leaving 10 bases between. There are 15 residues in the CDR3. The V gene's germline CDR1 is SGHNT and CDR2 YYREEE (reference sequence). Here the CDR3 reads CASSLGSSLGNTIYF. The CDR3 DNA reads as TGTGCCAGCAGCTTGGGCAGCAGTCTTGGAAACACCATATATTTT.

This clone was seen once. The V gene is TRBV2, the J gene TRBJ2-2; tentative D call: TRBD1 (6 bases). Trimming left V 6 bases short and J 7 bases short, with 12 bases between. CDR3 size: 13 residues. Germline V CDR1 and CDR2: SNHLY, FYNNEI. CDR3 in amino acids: CASRGDNLGELFF. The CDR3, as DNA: TGTGCCAGCAGGGGGGACAATCTCGGGGAGCTGTTTTTT.

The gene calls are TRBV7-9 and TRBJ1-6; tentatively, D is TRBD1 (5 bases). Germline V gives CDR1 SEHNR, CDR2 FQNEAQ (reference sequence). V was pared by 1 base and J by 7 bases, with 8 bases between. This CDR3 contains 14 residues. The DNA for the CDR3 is TGTGCCAGCAGCTTAGTGGAGGGGAATTCACCCCTCCACTTT. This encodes CASSLVEGNSPLHF.

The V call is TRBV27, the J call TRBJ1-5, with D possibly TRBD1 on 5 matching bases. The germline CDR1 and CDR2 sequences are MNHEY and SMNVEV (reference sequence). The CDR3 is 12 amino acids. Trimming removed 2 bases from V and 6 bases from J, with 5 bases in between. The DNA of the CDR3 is TGTGCCAGCAGTTTAGGGGGTCAGCCCCAGCATTTT. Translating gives CASSLGGQPQHF.

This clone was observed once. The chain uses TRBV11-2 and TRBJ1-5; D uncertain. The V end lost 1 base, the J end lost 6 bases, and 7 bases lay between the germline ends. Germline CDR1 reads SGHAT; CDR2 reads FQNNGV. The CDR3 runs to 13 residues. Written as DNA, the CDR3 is TGTGCCAGCAGCTTAGTGTACGGTCAGCCCCAGCATTTT. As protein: CASSLVYGQPQHF.

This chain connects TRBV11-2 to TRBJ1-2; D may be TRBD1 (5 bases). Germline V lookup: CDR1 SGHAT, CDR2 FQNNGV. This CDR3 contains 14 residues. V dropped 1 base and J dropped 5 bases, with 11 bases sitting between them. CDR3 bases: TGTGCCAGCAGCTTAGCATGGGGGGAGTATGGCTACACCTTC. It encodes CASSLAWGEYGYTF.

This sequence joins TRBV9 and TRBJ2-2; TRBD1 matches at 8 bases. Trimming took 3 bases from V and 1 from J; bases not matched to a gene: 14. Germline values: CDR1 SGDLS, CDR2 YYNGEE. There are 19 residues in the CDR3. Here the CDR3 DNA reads TGTGCCAGCAGCGATTCATATGTACGGGACAGGCTGAACACCGGGGAGCTGTTTTTT. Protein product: CASSDSYVRDRLNTGELFF.

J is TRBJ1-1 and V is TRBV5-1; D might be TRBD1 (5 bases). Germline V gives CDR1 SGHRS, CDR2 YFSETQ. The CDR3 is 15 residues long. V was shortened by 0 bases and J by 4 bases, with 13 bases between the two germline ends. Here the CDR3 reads CASSLGRGWGTEAFF. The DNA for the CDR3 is TGCGCCAGCAGCTTGGGGAGGGGTTGGGGCACTGAAGCTTTCTTT.

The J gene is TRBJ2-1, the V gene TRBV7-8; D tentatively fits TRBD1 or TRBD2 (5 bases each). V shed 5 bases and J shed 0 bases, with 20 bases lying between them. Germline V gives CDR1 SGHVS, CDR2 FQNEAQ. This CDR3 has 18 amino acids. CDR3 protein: CASSPNRGRVSSYNEQFF. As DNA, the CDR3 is TGTGCCAGCAGCCCTAACCGGGGACGGGTCAGCTCCTACAATGAGCAGTTCTTC.

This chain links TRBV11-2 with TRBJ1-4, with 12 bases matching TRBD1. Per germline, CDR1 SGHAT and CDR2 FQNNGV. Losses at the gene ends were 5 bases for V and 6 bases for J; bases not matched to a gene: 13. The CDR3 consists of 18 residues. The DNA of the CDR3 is TGTGCCAGCAGCCCATTTCCCGGGACAGGGGGCAGGGATGAAAAACTGTTTTTT. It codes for CASSPFPGTGGRDEKLFF.

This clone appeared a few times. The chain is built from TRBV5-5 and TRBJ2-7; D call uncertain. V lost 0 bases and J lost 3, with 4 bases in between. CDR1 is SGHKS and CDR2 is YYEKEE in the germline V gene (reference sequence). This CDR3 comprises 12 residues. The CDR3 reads CASSLGVYEQYF. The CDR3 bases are TGTGCCAGCAGCTTGGGGGTCTACGAGCAGTACTTC.

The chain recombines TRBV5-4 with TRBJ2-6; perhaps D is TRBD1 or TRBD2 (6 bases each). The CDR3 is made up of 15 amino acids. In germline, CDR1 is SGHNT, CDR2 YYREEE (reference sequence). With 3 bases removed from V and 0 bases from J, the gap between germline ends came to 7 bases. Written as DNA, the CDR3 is TGTGCCAGCAGCTCGGGGGCCTCTGGGGCCAACGTCCTGACTTTC. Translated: CASSSGASGANVLTF. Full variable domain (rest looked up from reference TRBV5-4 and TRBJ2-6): ETGVTQSPTHLIKTRGQQVTLRCSSQSGHNTVSWYQQALGQGPQFIFQYYREEENGRGNFPPRFSGLQFPNYSSELNVNALELDDSALYLCASSSGASGANVLTFGAGSRLTVL.

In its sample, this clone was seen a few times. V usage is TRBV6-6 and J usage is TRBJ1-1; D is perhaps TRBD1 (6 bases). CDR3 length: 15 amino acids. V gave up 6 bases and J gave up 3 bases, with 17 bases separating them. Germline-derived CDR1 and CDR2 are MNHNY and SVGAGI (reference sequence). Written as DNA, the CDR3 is TGTGCCAGCAGGCAAGGGACACCAGGGGACACTGAAGCTTTCTTT. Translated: CASRQGTPGDTEAFF.

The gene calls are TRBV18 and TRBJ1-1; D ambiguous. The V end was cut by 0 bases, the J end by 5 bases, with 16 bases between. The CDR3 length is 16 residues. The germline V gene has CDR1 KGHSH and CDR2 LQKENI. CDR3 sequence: CASSPPVTTTETEAFF. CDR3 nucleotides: TGTGCCAGCTCACCACCGGTTACAACCACGGAGACTGAAGCTTTCTTT.